The clone carrying this T cell receptor beta chain was seen a handful of times. This sample was included in a study of identical twins. The CDR3 is 14 residues long. V lost 7 bases and J lost 2; bases outside the gene matches: 6. Germline CDR1 and CDR2: SGHTA and FQGNSA. TCRdb ran MiXCR on the 5' RACE reads and lists one entry per CDR3 protein. The repertoire consists of 200,000 to 250,000 distinct CDR3 sequences, with less than 8% occurring once and the leading ten covering just under 2%. These data were likewise used in another study, on yellow fever vaccine responses in identical twins.

The sample was memory (CD45RO+) T cells sorted from blood. The sequence was obtained from a woman under 30 in good health. The chain employs TRBV7-2 and TRBJ2-7; 9 nucleotides match TRBD2. The CDR3 spells CASTLTSGTYEQYF. The CDR3 DNA is TGTGCCAGCACCTTGACTAGCGGAACCTACGAGCAGTACTTC.